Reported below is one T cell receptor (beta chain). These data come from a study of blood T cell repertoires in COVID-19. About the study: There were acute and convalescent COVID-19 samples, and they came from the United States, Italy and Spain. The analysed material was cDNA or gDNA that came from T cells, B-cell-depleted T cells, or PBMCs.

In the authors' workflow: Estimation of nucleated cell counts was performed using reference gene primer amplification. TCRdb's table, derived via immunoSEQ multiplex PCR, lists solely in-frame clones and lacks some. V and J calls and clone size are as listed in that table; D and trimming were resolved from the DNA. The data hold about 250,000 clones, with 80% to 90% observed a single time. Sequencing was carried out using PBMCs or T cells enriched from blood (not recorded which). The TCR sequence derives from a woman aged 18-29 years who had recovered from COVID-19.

The CDR3 loop reads CASETSGAGGNEQFF. Written as DNA, the CDR3 is TGTGCCAGCGAAACCTCCGGGGCGGGGGGCAATGAGCAGTTCTTC. This chain uses TRBV28 with TRBJ2-1; 8 bases are a match to TRBD2. V was clipped by 8 bases and J by 6 bases; unmatched bases: 12. The germline V gene has CDR1 MDHEN and CDR2 SYDVKM. The CDR3 is made up of 15 amino acids.